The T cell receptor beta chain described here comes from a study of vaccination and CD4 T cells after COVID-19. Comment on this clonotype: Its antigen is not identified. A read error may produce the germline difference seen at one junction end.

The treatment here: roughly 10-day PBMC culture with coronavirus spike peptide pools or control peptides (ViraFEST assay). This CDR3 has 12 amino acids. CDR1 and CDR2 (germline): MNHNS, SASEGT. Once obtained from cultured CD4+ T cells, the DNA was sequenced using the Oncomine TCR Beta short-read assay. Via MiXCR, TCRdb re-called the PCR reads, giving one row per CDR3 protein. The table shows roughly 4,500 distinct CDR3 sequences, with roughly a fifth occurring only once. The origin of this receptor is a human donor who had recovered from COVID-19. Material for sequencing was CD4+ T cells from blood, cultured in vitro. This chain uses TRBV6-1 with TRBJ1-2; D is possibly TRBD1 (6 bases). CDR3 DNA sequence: TGTACCAGCAGTGTACAGGGAAATGGCTACACCTTC. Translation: CTSSVQGNGYTF.